These T cell receptor beta chains were read from a single sample in a study of long-term antiretroviral therapy in people with HIV. TCRdb keeps only in-frame clones here, not all; method: immunoSEQ multiplex PCR. The data contain about 11,000 clones, roughly four fifths of them singletons. Sequences were derived from unsorted PBMCs, sampled 1.2 years after starting antiretroviral therapy. The receptors shown here come from a man in his forties with HIV. Each CDR3 is given with its conserved first and last residue. D genes are given only for firm matches. Clone size is shown for a subset of rows, as once, few, many or a class of expanded clone.

>TRBV15|.|TRBJ2-1|few
TGTGCCACCACCGCAGGGCGCCTCAATGAGCAGTTCTTC
CATTAGRLNEQFF
>TRBV5-6|TRBD1|TRBJ2-3|.
TGTGCCAGCACTCCTGGGACAGGGATGACAGATACGCAGTATTTT
CASTPGTGMTDTQYF
>TRBV27|.|TRBJ2-5|once
TGTGCCAGCAGTTCGACAGGTCCCCAAGAGACCCAGTACTTC
CASSSTGPQETQYF
>TRBV7-9|.|TRBJ2-7|.
TGTGCCAGCAGCTTCTATAGGGACGAGCAGTACTTC
CASSFYRDEQYF
>TRBV6-5|.|TRBJ2-2|.
TGTGCCAGCAGTCCAGGGATTCACACCGGGGAGCTGTTTTTT
CASSPGIHTGELFF
>TRBV5-4|TRBD2|TRBJ2-1|.
TGTGCCAGCAGCTTGGATATCCAGCGGGGGGATATTGAGCAGTTCTTC
CASSLDIQRGDIEQFF
>TRBV9|.|TRBJ2-1|.
TGTGCCAGCAGCGTAAGGGGAGACTACAATGAGCAGTTCTTC
CASSVRGDYNEQFF
>TRBV30|.|TRBJ2-1|.
TGTGCCTGGAGAAGGGACGAAACCCCCCTCCTCAATGAGCAGTTCTTC
CAWRRDETPLLNEQFF
>TRBV7-9|TRBD1|TRBJ2-1|.
TGTGCCAGCAGCTTAATTCGGGGACAGGGGGGACAGCAGTTCTTC
CASSLIRGQGGQQFF
>TRBV19|.|TRBJ1-1|.
TGTGCCAGTAGTCCGGGGGGGGGACAAGGAACTGAAGCTTTCTTT
CASSPGGGQGTEAFF
>TRBV19|.|TRBJ1-2|few
TGTGCCAGTAGTGCCGCCCAACGGTTCGGAGGCTACACCTTC
CASSAAQRFGGYTF
>TRBV5-1|.|TRBJ1-1|.
TGCGCCAGCAGCTTGGCCAAGGGGGACACTGAAGCTTTCTTT
CASSLAKGDTEAFF
>TRBV30|.|TRBJ1-1|.
TGTGCCTGGAGTGTAGGGCCCACTGAAGCTTTCTTT
CAWSVGPTEAFF
>TRBV30|TRBD1|TRBJ1-6|few
TGTGCCTGGAGCCTCGGACAGGGGGATTCACCCCTCCACTTT
CAWSLGQGDSPLHF